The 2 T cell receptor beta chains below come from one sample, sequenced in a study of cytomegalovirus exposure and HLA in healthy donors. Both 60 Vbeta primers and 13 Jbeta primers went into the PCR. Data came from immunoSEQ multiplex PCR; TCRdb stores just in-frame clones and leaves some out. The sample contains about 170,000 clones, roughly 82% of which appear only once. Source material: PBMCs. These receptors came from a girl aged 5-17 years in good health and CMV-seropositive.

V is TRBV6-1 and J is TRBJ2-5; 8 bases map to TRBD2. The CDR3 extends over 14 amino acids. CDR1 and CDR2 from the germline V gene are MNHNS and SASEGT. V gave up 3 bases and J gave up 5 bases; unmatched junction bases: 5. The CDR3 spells CASSDPGLGETQYF. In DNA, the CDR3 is TGTGCCAGCAGTGACCCGGGACTAGGTGAGACCCAGTACTTC.

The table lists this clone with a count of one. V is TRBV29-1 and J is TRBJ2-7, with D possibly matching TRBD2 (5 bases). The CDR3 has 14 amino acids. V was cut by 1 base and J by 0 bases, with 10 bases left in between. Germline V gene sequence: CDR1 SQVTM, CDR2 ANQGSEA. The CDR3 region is CSVEVVGSSYEQYF. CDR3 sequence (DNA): TGCAGCGTTGAAGTGGTAGGGAGCTCCTACGAGCAGTACTTC.